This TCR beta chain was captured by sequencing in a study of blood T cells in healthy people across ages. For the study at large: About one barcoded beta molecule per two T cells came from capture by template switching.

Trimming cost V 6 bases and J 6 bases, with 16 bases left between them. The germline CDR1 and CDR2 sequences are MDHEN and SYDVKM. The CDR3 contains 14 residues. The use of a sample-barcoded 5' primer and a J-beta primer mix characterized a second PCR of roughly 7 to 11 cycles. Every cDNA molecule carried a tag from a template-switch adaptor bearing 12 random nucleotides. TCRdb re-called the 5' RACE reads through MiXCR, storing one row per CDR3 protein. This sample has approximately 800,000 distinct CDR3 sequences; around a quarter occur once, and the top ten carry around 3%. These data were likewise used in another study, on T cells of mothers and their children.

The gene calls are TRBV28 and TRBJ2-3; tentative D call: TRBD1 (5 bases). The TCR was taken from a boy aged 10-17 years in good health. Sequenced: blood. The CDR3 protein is CASSSQGAGDTQYF. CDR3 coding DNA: TGTGCCAGCAGCTCTCAGGGTGCAGGGGATACGCAGTATTTT.